This record covers a single TCR beta chain. These data originate in a study of T cell responses to AZD1222 COVID-19 vaccine. CDR1 and CDR2 from the germline V gene are LGHNA and YSLEER. Trimming pared 4 bases from V and 0 bases from J, leaving 18 bases between. The CDR3 loop spans 18 amino acids. Assay used: immunoSEQ multiplex PCR; TCRdb lists only in-frame clones, some missing. The data hold 50,000 or so clones, with about 91% observed a single time. The receptor comes from an adult who received the AZD1222 COVID-19 vaccine. The rearrangement uses TRBV4-3 and TRBJ2-2, with a weak D call TRBD1 (6 bases). The material was peripheral blood, obtained 28 days after the second AZD1222 dose. The CDR3 is CASSPTTSDRANTGELFF. The CDR3 nucleotides are TGCGCCAGCAGCCCCACAACGTCGGACAGAGCGAACACCGGGGAGCTGTTTTTT.